The T cell receptor (beta chain) under discussion was sequenced for a study of cytomegalovirus exposure and HLA in healthy donors. This clone was recorded once. PCR employed 60 Vbeta and 13 Jbeta primers. The assay was immunoSEQ multiplex PCR, and TCRdb's table has in-frame clones only and misses some. The sample has fewer than 250,000 clones, almost 80% seen once; the top ten hold around 1.9%. In germline, CDR1 is ENHRY, CDR2 SYGVKD. The J segment lost 4 bases and the V segment lost 6 bases, leaving 4 bases of the junction unmatched. This CDR3 contains 14 residues. The receptor was derived from a male donor in good health and CMV-seronegative. This sequence joins TRBV10-3 and TRBJ1-5, with 9 bases matching TRBD1. The sample taken for sequencing was PBMCs. CDR3 region: CAIRGTGNNQPQHF. The CDR3, as DNA: TGTGCCATCAGAGGGACAGGGAATAATCAGCCCCAGCATTTT.